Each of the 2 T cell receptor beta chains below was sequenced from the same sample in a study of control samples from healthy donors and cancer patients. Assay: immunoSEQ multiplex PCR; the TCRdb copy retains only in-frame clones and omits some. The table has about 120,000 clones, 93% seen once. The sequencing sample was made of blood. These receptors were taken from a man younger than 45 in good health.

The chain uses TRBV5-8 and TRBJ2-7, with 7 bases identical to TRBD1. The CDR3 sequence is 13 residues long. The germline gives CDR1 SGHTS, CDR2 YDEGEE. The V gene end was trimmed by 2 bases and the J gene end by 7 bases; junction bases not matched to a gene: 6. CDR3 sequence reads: CASSFGQEREQYF. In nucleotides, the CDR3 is TGTGCCAGCAGCTTCGGACAGGAGCGAGAGCAGTACTTC.

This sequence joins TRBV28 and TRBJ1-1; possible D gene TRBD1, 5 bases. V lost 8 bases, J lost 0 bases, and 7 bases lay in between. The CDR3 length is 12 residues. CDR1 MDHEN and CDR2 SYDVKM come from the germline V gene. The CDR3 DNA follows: TGTGCCAGCGGGGGGGTGAACACTGAAGCTTTCTTT. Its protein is CASGGVNTEAFF. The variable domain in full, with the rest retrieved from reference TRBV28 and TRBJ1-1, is DVKVTQSSRYLVKRTGEKVFLECVQDMDHENMFWYRQDPGLGLRLIYFSYDVKMKEKGDIPEGYSVSREKKERFSLILESASTNQTSMYLCASGGVNTEAFFGQGTRLTVV.